This section outlines one TCR beta chain sequence together with its context. There are many counts of this clonotype. The antigen it recognizes is unknown. No much larger clone is present one base from it, and per-base qualities are unavailable. This sample was taken from a study of T cells after yellow fever vaccination (dated 2019 in TCRdb). Regarding the research as a whole: The SMART-Seq v4 Ultra Low Input RNA kit was used to prepare libraries from fractions with low cell numbers. Bulk TCR alpha and beta repertoires were sequenced longitudinally to track T-cell clones before and after primary and booster YFV17D yellow fever vaccination. Two healthy male donors, one aged 18 to 30 and one aged 30 to 40 years, made up the cohort. Blood was collected at multiple timepoints before and after primary and secondary immunization, and bulk PBMC replicates and cell subsets were isolated.

TCR cDNA was made using 5'RACE template switching, a step that added a universal primer site and unique molecular identifiers. Priming for cDNA synthesis came from both the TCR alpha and TCR beta constant segments. Two PCR steps were used to amplify libraries, with sample barcodes and sequencing adapters being added in the second step. Sequencing of the libraries was done on either Illumina HiSeq 2500 (2x100 bp) or NovaSeq (2x150 bp). For the original study's pipeline: MIGEC was used to demultiplex reads and collapse the reads into UMI consensus sequences, and MiXCR was used for V(D)J alignment. Using edgeR on replicate PBMC samples, clonotypes were called vaccine-responding if FDR was below 0.01 and the log2 fold change was above 5 up to day 15. CD4 or CD8 identity was assigned to each bulk clonotype according to whether the clonotype was present at higher abundance in the sequenced CD4 repertoire or the sequenced CD8 repertoire. TCRdb reanalyzed the raw reads on its own, using fastp at Q25 for trimming and MiXCR for clone calling, and kept in-frame beta chains. Rows merge per CDR3 protein into single entries with the most common DNA and genes. TCRdb, rather than the study authors, made the V and J calls. A total of 300,000 to 400,000 distinct CDR3 sequences appear in this sample, about 6.2% of them only once. Together, the top ten hold over 14% of the sample.

Per the publication, the treatment or condition label means: live attenuated yellow fever vaccine strain. At each blood-draw timepoint, two biological replicates of bulk PBMCs were collected. PBMCs were isolated from peripheral blood using a standard Ficoll-Paque protocol. RNA was extracted with TriZol from bulk PBMCs, CD4 and CD8 fractions, and dextramer-positive and dextramer-negative fractions. After removal of 4 bases from V and 6 bases from J, the junction retains 10 bases not matched to a gene. The CDR3 has 15 amino acids, counting the end cysteine and phenylalanine. The entry retains the CDR3 DNA only, 45 bases that are in frame from base 1. Results and caveats for the whole study, not just this receptor: The secondary T-cell response was found to be weaker but faster than the primary response, with a peak reached on day 5 rather than on day 15. Most clones expanded after primary vaccination (96% of CD4 and around 89% of CD8) were re-detected after the booster, suggesting that broad memory maintenance occurred. A small share of clonotypes occurred in both CD4 and CD8 compartments, likely arising from convergent recombination. Because only a couple of donors were included in the study, the extent to which the findings can be generalized is limited. Because abundant contaminating clonotypes from the bulk population could be contained in FACS-sorted repertoires, computational filtering was required.

The sequence joins TRBV12-3 or TRBV12-4 to TRBJ2-7; 9 bases in between match TRBD1. This TCR was sampled from a man aged 25 to 40 who received the YFV17D yellow fever vaccine. The input for sequencing was PBMCs, taken 5 days after the yellow fever booster vaccination. This receptor carries the CDR3 CASSSQGAQGGEQYF. The sequenced DNA: TGTGCCAGCAGTTCACAGGGGGCCCAAGGAGGCGAGCAGTACTTC.